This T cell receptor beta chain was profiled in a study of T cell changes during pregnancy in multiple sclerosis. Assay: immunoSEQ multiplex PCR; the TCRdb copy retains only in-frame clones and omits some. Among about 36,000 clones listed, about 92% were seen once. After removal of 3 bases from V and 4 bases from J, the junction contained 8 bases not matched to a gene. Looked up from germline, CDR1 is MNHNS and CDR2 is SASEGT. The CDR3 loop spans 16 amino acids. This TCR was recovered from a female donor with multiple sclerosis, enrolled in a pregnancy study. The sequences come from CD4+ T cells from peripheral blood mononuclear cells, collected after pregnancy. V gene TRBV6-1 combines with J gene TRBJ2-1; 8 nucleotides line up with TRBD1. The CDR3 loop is CASSDSGTGPYNEQFF. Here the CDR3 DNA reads TGTGCCAGCAGTGATTCCGGGACAGGACCTTACAATGAGCAGTTCTTC.